The subject of this entry is one TCR beta chain. Antigen: not known. The entry originates in a study of PD-L1 blockade in urothelial cancer. Study details: After treatment start, blood was analyzed at 3 weeks (second dose) and at 6 weeks.

Spiking each PCR with synthetic TCR analog templates was performed. Only in-frame clones appear in the TCRdb table, and some are missing; sequencing was by immunoSEQ multiplex PCR. The sample lists 80,000 to 90,000 clones, more than 70% occurring once. This CDR3 is 15 amino acids long. Trimming cost V 7 bases and J 0 bases, with 13 bases left between them. Germline V gives CDR1 ENHRY, CDR2 SYGVKD. Regarding time point: pretreatment peripheral blood. Study outcomes and limitations: When measured at 3 weeks, tumor-associated blood clones expanded more in durable-benefit patients.

The gene calls are TRBV10-3 and TRBJ1-3; TRBD1 is a possible D gene (5 bases). The sample in question was PBMCs, obtained around atezolizumab (anti-PD-L1) treatment. This clonotype originated in a man aged 55-75 years with urothelial cancer. As DNA, the CDR3 is TGTGCCATCATGGGGGGGATGATCTCTGGAAACACCATATATTTT. This gives the protein CAIMGGMISGNTIYF.